The T cell receptor (beta chain) under discussion was sequenced for a study of metastatic and nonmetastatic thyroid tumors. Per the study methods: The study took CDR3 differences across clinicopathological groups and made a distant-metastasis classifier for papillary thyroid cancer from them. TCRdb redid the clone calls on the PCR reads using MiXCR. These V and J calls derive from TCRdb rather than the authors' analysis. The sample shows about 41,000 clones, 9.5% to 12% of them seen only once. Ahead of thyroid surgery, no patient had received treatment of any kind. This clone has at least ten counts. CDR1 is ENHRY, CDR2 SYGVKD, per germline. V dropped 2 bases and J dropped 0 bases, with 20 bases sitting between them. This CDR3 region has 18 residues.

This sequence originates from a female donor with papillary thyroid cancer or a benign thyroid nodule (not recorded which). Some clones in this sample may be carry-over from other donors' samples. The J gene is TRBJ2-7, the V gene TRBV10-3; D is tentatively TRBD1 or TRBD2 (5 bases each). Sequencing used blood. CDR3 sequence reads: CAISEGSGSLGPSYEQYF. CDR3 DNA sequence: TGTGCCATCAGTGAGGGGTCGGGGAGCTTGGGACCCTCCTACGAGCAGTACTTC.